These 29 T cell receptor beta chains were all obtained from the same sample, sequenced in a study of shared clonotypes between healthy human individuals. TCRdb's table, derived via immunoSEQ multiplex PCR, lists solely in-frame clones and lacks some. The table shows millions of clones, with 85% to 95% occurring only once. Material: naive CD4+ T cells sorted from blood. Subset denoted: CD45RA+ positively selected. The receptors shown here come from a man between 18 and 35 years old in good health.

The J gene is TRBJ2-5, the V gene TRBV30; TRBD2 matches at 8 bases. The V and J ends lost 0 bases and 4 bases, in that order; junction bases with no gene match: 4. CDR3 length: 14 amino acids. The germline CDR1 and CDR2 sequences are GTSNPN and SVGIG (reference sequence). CDR3 amino acids: CAWSVGRGVETQYF. CDR3 nucleotide sequence: TGTGCCTGGAGTGTTGGGCGGGGGGTAGAGACCCAGTACTTC.

Comment on this clone: This sample also contains other DNA sequences that code for the same CDR3. The CDR3 loop reads CAWSKGVEQYF. The CDR3 bases are TGTGCCTGGAGTAAAGGTGTCGAGCAGTACTTC. J is TRBJ2-7 and V is TRBV30, with D unclear. The CDR3 length is 11 residues. Germline V gene lookup returns CDR1 GTSNPN and CDR2 SVGIG (reference sequence). Trimming shortened V by 2 bases and J by 6 bases, and 8 bases separated the two germline ends.

This chain uses TRBV5-1 with TRBJ2-2; 9 positions agree with TRBD2. The CDR3 totals 17 residues. CDR1 and CDR2 from the germline V gene are SGHRS and YFSETQ. Germline trimming cut 0 bases from V and 6 bases from J; bases unmatched to any gene: 9. CDR3 in amino acids: CASSLASGVGLAGELFF. For the CDR3, the DNA is TGCGCCAGCAGCTTGGCTAGCGGGGTAGGATTGGCCGGGGAGCTGTTTTTT.

This chain joins TRBV6-4 and TRBJ2-1, with 13 bases lining up with TRBD2. CDR3 size: 15 residues. V trimming: 4 bases; J trimming: 5 bases; junction bases outside the gene matches: 2. Germline V gene sequence: CDR1 MRHNA, CDR2 SNTAGT. Here the CDR3 DNA reads TGTGCCAGCAGTGGGACTAGCGGGAGAAACAATGAGCAGTTCTTC. It is translated as CASSGTSGRNNEQFF.

The chain is built from TRBV18 and TRBJ2-7; maybe TRBD1 (5 bases). Deletions cut 6 bases from V and 5 bases from J, with 17 bases between. The length of the CDR3 is 14 residues. In germline, CDR1 is KGHSH, CDR2 LQKENI. The CDR3 region has the DNA TGTGCCAGCTCGTCTTCACAGGATCATCACGAGCAGTACTTC. It yields the protein CASSSSQDHHEQYF.

The V call is TRBV4-3, the J call TRBJ2-7; no firm D call. Trimming shortened V by 0 bases and J by 3 bases, and 9 bases separated the two germline ends. This CDR3 is 14 amino acids long. In germline, CDR1 is LGHNA, CDR2 YSLEER. The CDR3: CASSQDHGDYEQYF. The CDR3 region has the DNA TGCGCCAGCAGCCAAGACCACGGAGACTACGAGCAGTACTTC.

The chain couples TRBV19 to TRBJ2-7; D is undetermined. This CDR3 comprises 13 residues. The germline V gene encodes CDR1 LNHDA and CDR2 SQIVND (reference sequence). Trimming took off 3 bases at V and 3 bases at J, with 9 bases between the two ends. The CDR3 loop is CASSMGRSYEQYF. The CDR3 DNA is TGTGCCAGTAGTATGGGCCGGAGCTACGAGCAGTACTTC.

This chain uses TRBV4-1 with TRBJ2-7, with D tentatively TRBD1 (7 bases). The CDR3 consists of 15 residues. V was cut by 4 bases and J by 1 base, with 14 bases left in between. CDR1 is MGHRA, CDR2 YSYEKL, per germline. The DNA of the CDR3 is TGCGCCAGCAGCCTGGGAGGACAGGTTTCCTACGAGCAGTACTTC. It translates to CASSLGGQVSYEQYF.

V usage is TRBV2 and J usage is TRBJ2-7, with D perhaps matching TRBD2 (6 bases). This CDR3 has 12 amino acids. V dropped 4 bases and J dropped 9 bases, with 13 bases sitting between them. Germline CDR1 SNHLY, CDR2 FYNNEI. The CDR3 here is CASSGDSWGQYF. The CDR3 DNA reads as TGTGCCAGCAGTGGGGACTCTTGGGGGCAGTACTTC.

The J gene is TRBJ1-2, the V gene TRBV6-5; D remains unclear. The length of the CDR3 is 13 residues. From germline, CDR1 is MNHEY and CDR2 SVGAGI. The V and J ends lost 5 bases and 5 bases respectively, with 12 bases between them. CDR3 residues: CASSVGQFYGYTF. The CDR3 nucleotides are TGTGCCAGCAGTGTGGGCCAGTTTTATGGCTACACCTTC.

V usage is TRBV5-4 and J usage is TRBJ1-1; 8 positions agree with TRBD1. The V and J ends lost 4 bases and 3 bases, in that order; junction bases with no gene match: 8. The germline CDR1 and CDR2 sequences are SGHNT and YYREEE (reference sequence). This CDR3 is built from 15 residues. The CDR3 DNA sequence: TGTGCCAGCAGCCGCCAGGGGGCGATGTACACTGAAGCTTTCTTT. Residues: CASSRQGAMYTEAFF.

On this clone: This specimen includes other DNA sequences encoding the same CDR3. The rearrangement joins TRBV7-2 to TRBJ2-7, with TRBD2 matching over 7 bases. The V and J ends lost 5 bases and 2 bases, in that order; junction bases with no gene match: 9. The CDR3 consists of 15 residues. Germline CDR1 is SGHTA and CDR2 is FQGNSA. The chain's CDR3 is CASSLSGAGTYEQYF. CDR3 coding DNA: TGTGCCAGCAGCCTGAGTGGAGCGGGGACCTACGAGCAGTACTTC. The whole variable domain, filled in from reference TRBV7-2 and TRBJ2-7, reads GAGVSQSPSNKVTEKGKDVELRCDPISGHTALYWYRQSLGQGLEFLIYFQGNSAPDKSGLPSDRFSAERTGGSVSTLTIQRTQQEDSAVYLCASSLSGAGTYEQYFGPGTRLTVT.

About this clone: Other DNA sequences in the same sample also yield this CDR3. The chain employs TRBV5-1 and TRBJ2-3; 10 bases line up with TRBD2. Germline V gene data show CDR1 as SGHRS and CDR2 as YFSETQ. CDR3 size: 16 residues. Trimming cost V 4 bases and J 2 bases; bases outside gene matches: 7. This CDR3 is CASSLALAGDTDTQYF. CDR3 nucleotide sequence: TGCGCCAGCAGCCTAGCCCTAGCGGGAGACACAGATACGCAGTATTTT.

The rearrangement uses TRBV29-1 and TRBJ2-7; weak D call: TRBD1 (6 bases). Trimming pared 6 bases from V and 6 bases from J, leaving 12 bases between. The CDR3 consists of 11 residues. The germline gives CDR1 SQVTM, CDR2 ANQGSEA. The CDR3 bases are TGCAGCGTGAACAGGGCGGGCGAGCAGTACTTC. Its protein product is CSVNRAGEQYF.

CDR3 in DNA: TGCAGCGCTTTACAGGGTTTCTCAGAGACCCAGTACTTC. The encoded protein is CSALQGFSETQYF. The genes are TRBV29-1 and TRBJ2-5; D is possibly TRBD1 (6 bases). Germline CDR1 SQVTM, CDR2 ANQGSEA. Trimming cost V 7 bases and J 4 bases, with 16 bases left between them. The CDR3 sequence is 13 residues long. The entire variable domain, with the rest obtained from reference TRBV29-1 and TRBJ2-5, is as follows: SAVISQKPSRDICQRGTSLTIQCQVDSQVTMMFWYRQQPGQSLTLIATANQGSEATYESGFVIDKFPISRPNLTFSTLTVSNMSPEDSSIYLCSALQGFSETQYFGPGTRLLVL.

The chain couples TRBV14 to TRBJ1-5; D may be TRBD1 (5 bases). CDR3 length: 13 residues. In germline, CDR1 is SGHDN, CDR2 FVKESK. Between the trimmed V and J ends, which lost 4 bases and 6 bases, there was a span of 10 bases. The CDR3 spells CASSRGEGQPQHF. In nucleotides, the CDR3 is TGTGCCAGCAGCCGAGGGGAGGGTCAGCCCCAGCATTTT.

The J gene is TRBJ2-5, the V gene TRBV27, with TRBD1 identical over 8 bases. The germline V gene has CDR1 MNHEY and CDR2 SMNVEV (reference sequence). V gave up 3 bases and J gave up 5 bases; unmatched junction bases: 11. CDR3 length: 16 residues. DNA of the CDR3: TGTGCCAGCAGTTTTACCTCAGGGGGCGAGGGTGAGACCCAGTACTTC. Translating gives CASSFTSGGEGETQYF.

CDR3 nucleotide sequence: TGTGCCAGCAGCTTAGAAACTAGCGGGAGGTCCTACGAGCAGTACTTC. It is translated as CASSLETSGRSYEQYF. This chain connects TRBV7-8 to TRBJ2-7, with 12 bases matching TRBD2. V shed 1 base, J shed 1 base, and the junction held 2 bases outside the gene matches. Germline V CDR1 and CDR2: SGHVS, FQNEAQ. This CDR3 spans 16 amino acids.

The V and J genes are TRBV18 and TRBJ1-1; D uncertain. The CDR3 has 15 residues. Germline CDR1 and CDR2: KGHSH and LQKENI. The V end lost 1 base, the J end lost 3 bases, and 12 bases lay between the germline ends. The CDR3 coding sequence is TGTGCCAGCTCACCACTATTCCAAAATTACACTGAAGCTTTCTTT. This translates into CASSPLFQNYTEAFF.

The chain joins TRBV5-1 to TRBJ2-5; D is unresolved. The CDR3 extends over 15 amino acids. Trimming stripped 0 bases from V and 5 bases from J, with 14 bases between. The germline V gene encodes CDR1 SGHRS and CDR2 YFSETQ. The CDR3 sequence is CASSLAAGYGETQYF. DNA for the CDR3: TGCGCCAGCAGCTTGGCCGCAGGTTATGGGGAGACCCAGTACTTC.

Details on this clone: The same CDR3 can be traced to other DNA sequences in this sample. This chain uses TRBV7-9 with TRBJ1-1; tentative D call: TRBD1 (5 bases). This CDR3 is built from 13 residues. Germline assignment: CDR1 SEHNR and CDR2 FQNEAQ (reference sequence). Trimming removed 4 bases at V and 2 bases at J, with 8 bases between. In DNA form, the CDR3 reads TGTGCCAGCAGCTACGACAGTAACACTGAAGCTTTCTTT. Translation gives CASSYDSNTEAFF.

The chain is built from TRBV7-9 and TRBJ1-5, with D possibly matching TRBD1 (5 bases). Germline CDR1 is SEHNR and CDR2 is FQNEAQ (reference sequence). CDR3 length equals 15 residues. V was cut by 4 bases and J by 9 bases, with 19 bases left in between. The CDR3 loop reads CASSSGPGVLSPQHF. The CDR3 coding sequence is TGTGCCAGCAGCTCGGGGCCCGGGGTGCTATCGCCCCAGCATTTT.

This chain links TRBV29-1 with TRBJ2-5, with D perhaps being TRBD1 or TRBD2 (5 bases each). The CDR3 is made up of 13 amino acids. V lost 5 bases, J lost 5 bases, and 15 bases lay in between. Germline CDR1 reads SQVTM; CDR2 reads ANQGSEA. The CDR3 DNA follows: TGCAGCGTTAGGGACGTAGCCCTTGAGACCCAGTACTTC. Its protein is CSVRDVALETQYF.

CDR3 in amino acids: CASSLGGQAGDTQYF. The DNA of the CDR3 is TGTGCCAGCAGCTTGGGGGGACAGGCGGGTGATACGCAGTATTTT. V and J are TRBV11-1 and TRBJ2-3; TRBD1 matches at 8 bases. The CDR3 spans 15 residues. V lost 3 bases to trimming and J lost 6 bases; unmatched junction nucleotides: 8. In germline, CDR1 is SGHAT, CDR2 FQDESV (reference sequence).

This clone was recorded once. The chain employs TRBV11-2 and TRBJ1-3; D not certain. V was shortened by 0 bases and J by 5 bases, with 5 bases between the two germline ends. The CDR3 sequence is 13 residues long. Germline V gene sequence: CDR1 SGHAT, CDR2 FQNNGV. Here the CDR3 reads CASSLEPRNTIYF. As DNA, the CDR3 is TGTGCCAGCAGCTTAGAACCGAGAAACACCATATATTTT.

The rearrangement links TRBV10-1 to TRBJ2-3, with 9 bases identical to TRBD2. This CDR3 region has 18 residues. Trimming took 0 bases from V and 1 from J; bases not matched to a gene: 8. Looked up from germline, CDR1 is WNHNN and CDR2 is SYGVQD (reference sequence). The CDR3 DNA sequence: TGCGCCAGCAGTGAGTCTCGCGGGGGGGCCGGAGGCACAGATACGCAGTATTTT. Translation: CASSESRGGAGGTDTQYF.

With regard to this clone: A junction boundary mismatches the germline segment, possibly from a read error. The chain combines TRBV23-1 with TRBJ2-7; tentatively, D is TRBD1 (5 bases). TRBV23-1 is designated an ORF whose function remains uncertain. This CDR3 is built from 15 residues. The CDR3 region has the DNA TGCGCCAGCCGTCAGGGAAAGTACAGCTCCTACGAGCAGTACTTC. The encoded protein is CASRQGKYSSYEQYF.

The chain couples TRBV30 to TRBJ2-5, with D possibly TRBD1 on 7 matching bases. Looked up from germline, CDR1 is GTSNPN and CDR2 is SVGIG (reference sequence). The germline V and J ends were trimmed by 5 bases and 5 bases, with 15 bases remaining between them. The CDR3 has 13 residues. The CDR3 protein is CAWDGRGRETQYF. The CDR3 nucleotides are TGTGCCTGGGACGGCAGGGGGAGGGAGACCCAGTACTTC.

The J gene is TRBJ2-1, the V gene TRBV7-9; perhaps TRBD2 as D (6 bases). The germline CDR1 and CDR2 sequences are SEHNR and FQNEAQ (reference sequence). Trimming shortened V by 3 bases and J by 4 bases, and 13 bases separated the two germline ends. The CDR3 is 15 residues long. CDR3 in amino acids: CASSFEASAYNEQFF. CDR3 sequence (DNA): TGTGCCAGCAGCTTCGAGGCTAGCGCATACAATGAGCAGTTCTTC.